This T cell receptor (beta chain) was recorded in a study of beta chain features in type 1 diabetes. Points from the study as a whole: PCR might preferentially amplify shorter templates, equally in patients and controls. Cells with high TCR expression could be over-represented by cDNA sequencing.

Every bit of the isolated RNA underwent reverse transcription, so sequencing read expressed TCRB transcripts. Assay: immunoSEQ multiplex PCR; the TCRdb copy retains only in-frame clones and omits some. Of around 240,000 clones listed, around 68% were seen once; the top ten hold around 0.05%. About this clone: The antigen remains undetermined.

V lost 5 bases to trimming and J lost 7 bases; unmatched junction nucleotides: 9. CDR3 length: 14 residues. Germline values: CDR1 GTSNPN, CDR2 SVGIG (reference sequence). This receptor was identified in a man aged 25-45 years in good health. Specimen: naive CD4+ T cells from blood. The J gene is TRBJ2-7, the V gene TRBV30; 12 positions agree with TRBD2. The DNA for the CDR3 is TGTGCCTGGCATCCCCGACTAGCGGGAGATGAGCAGTACTTC. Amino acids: CAWHPRLAGDEQYF. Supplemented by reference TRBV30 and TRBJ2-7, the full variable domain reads SQTIHQWPATLVQPVGSPLSLECTVEGTSNPNLYWYRQAAGRGLQLLFYSVGIGQISSEVPQNLSASRPQDRQFILSSKKLLLSDSGFYLCAWHPRLAGDEQYFGPGTRLTVT.